This entry lists 14 T cell receptor beta chains sequenced from one sample in a study of T cells in Graves' hyperthyroidism and ophthalmopathy. Researchers took RNA transcripts and amplified the TCR beta CDR3 regions from them. RT-PCR in the first round (using the HTBI primer set) targeted the TCR CDR3. TCRdb called the multiplex PCR reads again in MiXCR, with one record for every CDR3 protein. This sample carries approximately 400,000 distinct CDR3 sequences, 15% to 18% of them seen once, and the ten largest clones take roughly 25%. Sample: blood. All receptors come from a woman aged 18 to 35 with Graves' hyperthyroidism that later progressed to Graves' ophthalmopathy.

V and J are TRBV3-1 and TRBJ2-5; 12 bases match TRBD1. From germline, CDR1 is LGHDT and CDR2 YNNKEL (reference sequence). The CDR3 runs to 17 residues. The ends lost 0 bases at V and 5 bases at J; junction bases unmatched: 7. CDR3 nucleotide sequence: TGTGCCAGCAGCCAAGACACGGGGACAGGGGGCGCGGAGACCCAGTACTTC. As protein: CASSQDTGTGGAETQYF.

This clonotype was recorded many times. The V call is TRBV5-1, the J call TRBJ2-7; 9 bases match TRBD1. In germline, CDR1 is SGHRS, CDR2 YFSETQ. J gave up 2 bases and V 4 bases, and 7 bases lay outside the gene matches. The CDR3 extends over 15 amino acids. CDR3 DNA: TGCGCCAGCAGCCCCGACAGGGGGGTAGCCTACGAGCAGTACTTC. It translates to CASSPDRGVAYEQYF.

In its sample, this clonotype was seen a few times. The chain joins TRBV20-1 to TRBJ2-3; 13 nucleotides align to TRBD2. The CDR3 has 17 residues. Per germline, CDR1 DFQATT and CDR2 SNEGSKA (reference sequence). The J segment lost 2 bases and the V segment lost 0 bases, leaving 5 bases of the junction unmatched. DNA for the CDR3: TGCAGTGCTAGAGACAGGGGACTAGCGGGATCCACAGATACGCAGTATTTT. Protein product: CSARDRGLAGSTDTQYF.

This clonotype was counted a few times. The chain couples TRBV5-1 to TRBJ1-1, with 8 bases that match TRBD1. V dropped 8 bases and J dropped 4; count of bases not matched to a gene: 10. Germline CDR1 reads SGHRS; CDR2 reads YFSETQ. The CDR3 runs 14 residues. CDR3 bases: TGCGCCAGTAGGGACAGGCAAGTTTCCACTGAAGCTTTCTTT. This gives the protein CASRDRQVSTEAFF.

V gene TRBV19 combines with J gene TRBJ1-1, with D unresolved. V was cut by 6 bases and J by 2 bases, with 16 bases left in between. Germline V gene data show CDR1 as LNHDA and CDR2 as SQIVND (reference sequence). The CDR3 is 15 amino acids. CDR3 nucleotide sequence: TGTGCCAGTAGCGGACCCGGACTCTTAAACACTGAAGCTTTCTTT. This gives the protein CASSGPGLLNTEAFF.

This clonotype came up many times. DNA for the CDR3: TGTGCCAGCAGTGACGGTCGGGCTTTCTTT. Encoded protein: CASSDGRAFF. The J gene is TRBJ1-1, the V gene TRBV2; D ambiguous. The CDR3 has 10 residues. Trimming left V 3 bases short and J 11 bases short, with 7 bases between. The V gene's germline CDR1 is SNHLY and CDR2 FYNNEI.

The rearrangement uses TRBV24-1 and TRBJ2-7; weak D call: TRBD1 (5 bases). The CDR3 loop spans 12 amino acids. Trimming left V 6 bases short and J 1 base short, with 6 bases between. Germline V CDR1 and CDR2: KGHDR, SFDVKD. CDR3 sequence reads: CATSQGSYEQYF. The CDR3 nucleotides read TGTGCCACCAGTCAGGGTTCCTACGAGCAGTACTTC.

This clonotype was seen many times. This chain uses TRBV12-3 or TRBV12-4 with TRBJ2-3; 10 nucleotides match TRBD2. The ends lost 5 bases at V and 7 bases at J; junction bases unmatched: 6. This CDR3 comprises 14 residues. This CDR3 reads CASSILAGPNTQYF. In DNA form, the CDR3 reads TGTGCCAGCAGTATACTAGCGGGACCCAATACGCAGTATTTT.

This clonotype has ten or more counts. CDR3 in DNA: TGTGCCAGCAGTGCCGGACAGGGGGACACCGGGGAGCTGTTTTTT. Encoded protein: CASSAGQGDTGELFF. The chain combines TRBV6-4 with TRBJ2-2; 10 positions match TRBD1. Germline trimming cut 4 bases from V and 3 bases from J; bases unmatched to any gene: 2. The CDR3 loop spans 15 amino acids. Germline loops: CDR1 MRHNA, CDR2 SNTAGT.

The chain recombines TRBV6-1 with TRBJ2-4; perhaps TRBD2 as D (5 bases). The CDR3 covers 14 residues. Germline loops: CDR1 MNHNS, CDR2 SASEGT. Trimming took 6 bases from V and 0 from J, leaving 9 bases between them. The CDR3 coding sequence is TGTGCCAGCAGGGGGAGCCTAGCCAAAAACATTCAGTACTTC. It specifies CASRGSLAKNIQYF.

The chain couples TRBV19 to TRBJ2-7, with 9 positions matching TRBD2. The CDR3 is made up of 15 amino acids. CDR1 is LNHDA and CDR2 is SQIVND in the germline V gene (reference sequence). Trimming at V came to 5 bases and at J to 6 bases, leaving 11 bases not matched to a gene. The CDR3 DNA is TGTGCCAGTAGTTCCCTCGGGCTAGCGGGAAGCGAGCAGTACTTC. Amino acids: CASSSLGLAGSEQYF.

This clonotype turned up a few times. The J gene is TRBJ2-2, the V gene TRBV6-4; D is undetermined. The ends were cut back, 2 bases at V and 0 bases at J, with 4 bases in the middle. The germline V gene encodes CDR1 MRHNA and CDR2 SNTAGT. This CDR3 has 14 residues. The CDR3 nucleotides read TGTGCCAGCAGTGACGGGACGAACACCGGGGAGCTGTTTTTT. Translated: CASSDGTNTGELFF.

This clonotype has a count of ten or more. The rearrangement links TRBV28 to TRBJ2-3, with D perhaps TRBD1 or TRBD2 (6 bases each). The length of the CDR3 is 17 residues. Germline values: CDR1 MDHEN, CDR2 SYDVKM. Trimming removed 6 bases from V and 0 bases from J, with 19 bases in between. The CDR3 DNA follows: TGTGCCAGCAGCCCCGCGGGGCCGGGGGCGAGCACAGATACGCAGTATTTT. This sequence encodes CASSPAGPGASTDTQYF.

This clonotype was seen repeatedly, ten times or more. The chain joins TRBV5-1 to TRBJ1-2; D is possibly TRBD1 (5 bases). The CDR3 extends over 13 amino acids. In germline, CDR1 is SGHRS, CDR2 YFSETQ. V lost 4 bases and J 4 bases, leaving 11 bases between the germline ends. The CDR3 sequence is CASSRDGVYGYTF. CDR3 in DNA: TGCGCCAGCAGCCGGGACGGCGTCTATGGCTACACCTTC. Complete variable domain (other parts from reference TRBV5-1 and TRBJ1-2): KAGVTQTPRYLIKTRGQQVTLSCSPISGHRSVSWYQQTPGQGLQFLFEYFSETQRNKGNFPGRFSGRQFSNSRSEMNVSTLELGDSALYLCASSRDGVYGYTFGSGTRLTVV.